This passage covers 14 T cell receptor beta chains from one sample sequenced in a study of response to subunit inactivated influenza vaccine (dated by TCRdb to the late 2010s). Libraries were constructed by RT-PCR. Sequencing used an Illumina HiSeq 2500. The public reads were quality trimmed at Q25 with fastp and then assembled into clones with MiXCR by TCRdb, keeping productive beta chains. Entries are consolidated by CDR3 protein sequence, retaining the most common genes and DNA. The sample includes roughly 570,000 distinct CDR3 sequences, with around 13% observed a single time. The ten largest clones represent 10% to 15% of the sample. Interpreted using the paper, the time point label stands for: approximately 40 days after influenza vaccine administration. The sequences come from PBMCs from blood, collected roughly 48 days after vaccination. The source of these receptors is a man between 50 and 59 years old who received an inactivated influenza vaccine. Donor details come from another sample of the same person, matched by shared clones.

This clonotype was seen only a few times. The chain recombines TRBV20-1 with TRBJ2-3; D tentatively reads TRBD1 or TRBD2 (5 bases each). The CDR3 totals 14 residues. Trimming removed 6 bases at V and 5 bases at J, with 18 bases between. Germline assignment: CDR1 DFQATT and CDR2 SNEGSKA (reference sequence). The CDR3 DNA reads TGCAGTGCCTCCACTAGGGGCCGGAGAGATACGCAGTATTTT. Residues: CSASTRGRRDTQYF.

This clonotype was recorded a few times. The DNA for the CDR3 is TGCGCCAGCAGCCAAGAACCGGGTAGGGGAAACACCATATATTTT. Its protein is CASSQEPGRGNTIYF. V and J are TRBV4-1 and TRBJ1-3, with D hard to call. Germline values: CDR1 MGHRA, CDR2 YSYEKL. This CDR3 comprises 15 residues. Trimming stripped 0 bases from V and 4 bases from J, with 10 bases between.

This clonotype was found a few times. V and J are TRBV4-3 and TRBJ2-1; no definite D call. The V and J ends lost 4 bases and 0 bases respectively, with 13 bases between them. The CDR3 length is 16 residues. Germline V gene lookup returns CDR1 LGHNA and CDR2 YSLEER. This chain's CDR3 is CASSPHPEASYNEQFF. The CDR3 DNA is TGCGCCAGCAGCCCTCACCCTGAAGCCTCCTACAATGAGCAGTTCTTC.

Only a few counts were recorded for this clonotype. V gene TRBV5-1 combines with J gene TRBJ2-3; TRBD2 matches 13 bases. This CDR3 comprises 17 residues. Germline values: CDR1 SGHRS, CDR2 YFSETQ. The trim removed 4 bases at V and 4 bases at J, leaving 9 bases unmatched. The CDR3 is CASSTPITSGGADTQYF. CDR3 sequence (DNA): TGCGCCAGCAGCACGCCTATCACTAGCGGGGGGGCAGATACGCAGTATTTT.

CDR3 region: CSAKILNGNSPLHF. The DNA for the CDR3 is TGCAGTGCTAAAATACTTAATGGAAATTCACCCCTCCACTTT. The chain links TRBV20-1 to TRBJ1-6; D ambiguous. CDR3 length: 14 residues. Germline CDR1 and CDR2: DFQATT and SNEGSKA (reference sequence). The ends were cut back, 4 bases at V and 7 bases at J, with 14 bases in the middle.

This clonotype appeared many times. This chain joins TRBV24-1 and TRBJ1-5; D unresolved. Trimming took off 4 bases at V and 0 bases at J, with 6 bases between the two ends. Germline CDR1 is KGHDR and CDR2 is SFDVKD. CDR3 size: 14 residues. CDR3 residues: CATSDGYSNQPQHF. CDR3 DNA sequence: TGTGCCACCAGTGACGGTTATAGCAATCAGCCCCAGCATTTT.

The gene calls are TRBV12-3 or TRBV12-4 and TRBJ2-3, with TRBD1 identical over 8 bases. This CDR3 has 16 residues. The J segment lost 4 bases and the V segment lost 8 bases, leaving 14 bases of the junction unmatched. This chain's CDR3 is CASRLREQGGSDTQYF. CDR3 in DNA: TGTGCCAGCCGCTTGCGGGAACAGGGGGGCTCAGATACGCAGTATTTT.

The CDR3 nucleotides are TGTGCCAGCAGTTACTCATATCGGACTAGCGGGAGTTACGAGCAGTACTTC. It encodes CASSYSYRTSGSYEQYF. The V gene is TRBV6-2 or TRBV6-3, the J gene TRBJ2-7, with TRBD2 matching over 13 bases. This CDR3 comprises 17 residues. V shed 0 bases and J 4 bases; nucleotides not matched to a gene: 6. CDR1 and CDR2 from the germline V gene are MNHEY and SVGEGT.

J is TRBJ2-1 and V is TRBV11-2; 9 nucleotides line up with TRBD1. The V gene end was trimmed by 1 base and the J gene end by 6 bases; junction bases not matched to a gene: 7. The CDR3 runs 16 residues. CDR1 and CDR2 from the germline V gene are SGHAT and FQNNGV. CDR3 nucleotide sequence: TGTGCCAGCAGCTTAGCCGGGACAGGGTTTTCCAATGAGCAGTTCTTC. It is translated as CASSLAGTGFSNEQFF.

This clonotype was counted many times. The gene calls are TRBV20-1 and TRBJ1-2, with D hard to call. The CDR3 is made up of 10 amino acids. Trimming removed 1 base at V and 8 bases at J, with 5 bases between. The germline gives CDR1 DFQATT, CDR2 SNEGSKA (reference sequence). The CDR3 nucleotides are TGCAGTGCTAGAGTCGGGGGCTACACCTTC. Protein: CSARVGGYTF.

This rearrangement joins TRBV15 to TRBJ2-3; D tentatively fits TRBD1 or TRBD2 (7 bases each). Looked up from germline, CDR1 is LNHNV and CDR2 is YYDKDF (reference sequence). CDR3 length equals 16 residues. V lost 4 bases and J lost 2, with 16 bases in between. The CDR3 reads CATSNRGLPITDTQYF. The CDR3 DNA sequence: TGTGCCACCAGCAACAGGGGACTACCGATCACAGATACGCAGTATTTT. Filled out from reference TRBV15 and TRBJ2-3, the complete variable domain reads DAMVIQNPRYQVTQFGKPVTLSCSQTLNHNVMYWYQQKSSQAPKLLFHYYDKDFNNEADTPDNFQSRRPNTSFCFLDIRSPGLGDTAMYLCATSNRGLPITDTQYFGPGTRLTVL.

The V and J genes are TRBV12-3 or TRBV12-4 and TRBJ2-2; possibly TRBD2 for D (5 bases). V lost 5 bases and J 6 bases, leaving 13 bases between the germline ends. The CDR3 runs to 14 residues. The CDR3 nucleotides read TGTGCCAGCAGTCCCCTCAACGGGGCCGGGGAGCTGTTTTTT. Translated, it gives CASSPLNGAGELFF.

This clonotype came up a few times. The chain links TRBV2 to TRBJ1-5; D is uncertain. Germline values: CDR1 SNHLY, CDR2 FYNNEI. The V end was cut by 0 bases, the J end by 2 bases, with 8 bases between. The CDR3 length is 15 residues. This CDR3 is CASSEALGGNQPQHF. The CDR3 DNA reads TGTGCCAGCAGTGAAGCGCTTGGGGGCAATCAGCCCCAGCATTTT.

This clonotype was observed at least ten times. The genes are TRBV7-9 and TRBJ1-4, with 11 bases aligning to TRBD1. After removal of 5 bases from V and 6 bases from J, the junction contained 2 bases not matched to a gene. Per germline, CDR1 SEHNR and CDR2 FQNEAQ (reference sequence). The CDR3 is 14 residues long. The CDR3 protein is CASSLGQGDEKLFF. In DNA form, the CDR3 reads TGTGCCAGCAGCCTGGGACAGGGGGATGAAAAACTGTTTTTT.